This T cell receptor beta chain was sequenced for a study of blood T cells in healthy people across ages. Study observations and caveats: Whereas aged donors had fewer naive CD4+ cells, long-lived donors had more of them and higher diversity.

Primers used in a second PCR of roughly 7 to 11 cycles were a sample-barcoded 5' primer and a J-beta primer mix. TCRdb re-derived calls from the 5' RACE reads in MiXCR, one entry per CDR3 protein. Altogether hundreds of thousands of distinct CDR3 sequences are present, 25% to 35% being singletons, with the ten largest covering 15% to 18%. Worth noting for this clonotype: Its antigen is as yet unknown. A much more abundant neighbour one base away suggests this may be a read error.

Germline CDR1 and CDR2: SEHNR and FQNEAQ (reference sequence). This CDR3 is built from 13 residues. The receptor comes from a woman older than 75 in good health. Material for sequencing was blood. This chain links TRBV7-9 with TRBJ2-1; D is perhaps TRBD1 (6 bases). TRBJ2-7 matches the DNA end more closely, so the J call is doubtful. The CDR3 here is CASRDKGYNEQYF. Here the CDR3 DNA reads TGTGCCAGCCGGGACAAGGGATACAATGAGCAGTACTTC.